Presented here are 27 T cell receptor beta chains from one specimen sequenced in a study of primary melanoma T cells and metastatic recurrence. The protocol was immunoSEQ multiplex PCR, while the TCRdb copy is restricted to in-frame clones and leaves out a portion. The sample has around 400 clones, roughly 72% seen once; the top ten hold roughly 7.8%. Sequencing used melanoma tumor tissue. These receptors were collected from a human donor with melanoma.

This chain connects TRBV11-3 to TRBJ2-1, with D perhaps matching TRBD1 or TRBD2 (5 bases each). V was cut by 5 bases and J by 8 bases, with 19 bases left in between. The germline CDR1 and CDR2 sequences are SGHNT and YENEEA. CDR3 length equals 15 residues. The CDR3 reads CASSDPGTASDEQFF. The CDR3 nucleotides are TGTGCCAGCAGCGACCCCGGGACCGCGAGCGATGAGCAGTTCTTC. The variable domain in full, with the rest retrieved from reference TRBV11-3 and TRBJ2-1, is EAGVVQSPRYKIIEKKQPVAFWCNPISGHNTLYWYLQNLGQGPELLIRYENEEAVDDSQLPKDRFSAERLKGVDSTLKIQPAELGDSAVYLCASSDPGTASDEQFFGPGTRLTVL.

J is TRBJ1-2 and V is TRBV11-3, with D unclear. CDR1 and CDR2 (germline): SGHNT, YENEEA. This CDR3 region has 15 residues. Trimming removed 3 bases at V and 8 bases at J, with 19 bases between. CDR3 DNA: TGTGCCAGCAGCTTCCCCCCGGGTGCGGGTTACGGCTACACCTTC. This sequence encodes CASSFPPGAGYGYTF.

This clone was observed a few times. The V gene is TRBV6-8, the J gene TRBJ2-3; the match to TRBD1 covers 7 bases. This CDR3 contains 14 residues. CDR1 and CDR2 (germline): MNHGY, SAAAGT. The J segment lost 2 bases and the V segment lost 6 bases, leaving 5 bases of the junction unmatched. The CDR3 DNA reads TGTGCCAGCAGAGGGACAGCCCACACAGATACGCAGTATTTT. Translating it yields CASRGTAHTDTQYF.

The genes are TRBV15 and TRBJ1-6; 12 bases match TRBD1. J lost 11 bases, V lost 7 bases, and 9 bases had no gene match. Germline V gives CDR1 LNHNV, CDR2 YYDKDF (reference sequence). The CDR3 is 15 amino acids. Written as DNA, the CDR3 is TGTGCCACCAAGGGGGACAGGGGGCAAGCGACACCCCTCCACTTT. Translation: CATKGDRGQATPLHF.

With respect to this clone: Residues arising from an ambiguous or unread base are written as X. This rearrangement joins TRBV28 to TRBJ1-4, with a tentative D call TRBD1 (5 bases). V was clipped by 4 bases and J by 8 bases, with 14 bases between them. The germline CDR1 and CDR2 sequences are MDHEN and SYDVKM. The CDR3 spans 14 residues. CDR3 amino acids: CASSWGDXQEKLFF. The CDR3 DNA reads TGTGCCAGCAGTTGGGGGGACTYCCAGGAAAAACTGTTTTTT.

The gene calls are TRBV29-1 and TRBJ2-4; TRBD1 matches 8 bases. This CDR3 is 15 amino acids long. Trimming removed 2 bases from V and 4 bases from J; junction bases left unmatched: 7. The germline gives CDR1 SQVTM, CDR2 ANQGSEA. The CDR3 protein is CSVERGGTGKNIQYF. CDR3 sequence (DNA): TGCAGCGTTGAAAGAGGTGGGACAGGAAAAAACATTCAGTACTTC.

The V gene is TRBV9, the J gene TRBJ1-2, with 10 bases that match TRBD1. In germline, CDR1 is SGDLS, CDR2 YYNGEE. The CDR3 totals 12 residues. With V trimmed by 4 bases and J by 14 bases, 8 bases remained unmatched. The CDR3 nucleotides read TGTGCCAGCAGCAGCACCCGGGACAGGGGAACCTTC. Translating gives CASSSTRDRGTF.

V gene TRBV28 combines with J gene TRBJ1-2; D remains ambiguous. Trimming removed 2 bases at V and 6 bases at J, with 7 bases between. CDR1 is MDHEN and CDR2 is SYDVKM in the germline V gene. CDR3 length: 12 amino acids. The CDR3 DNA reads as TGTGCCAGCAGTTTAACTCCGAATGGCTACACCTTC. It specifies CASSLTPNGYTF.

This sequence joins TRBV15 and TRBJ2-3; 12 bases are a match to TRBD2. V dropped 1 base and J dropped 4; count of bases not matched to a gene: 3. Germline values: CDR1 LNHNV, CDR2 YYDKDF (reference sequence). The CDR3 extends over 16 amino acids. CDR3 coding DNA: TGTGCCACCAGCAGAGGACTAGCGGGAGTAGCAGATACGCAGTATTTT. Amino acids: CATSRGLAGVADTQYF.

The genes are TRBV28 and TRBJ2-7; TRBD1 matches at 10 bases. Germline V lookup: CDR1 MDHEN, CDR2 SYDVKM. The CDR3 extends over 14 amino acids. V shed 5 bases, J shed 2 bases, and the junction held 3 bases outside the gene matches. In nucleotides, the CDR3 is TGTGCCAGCAGTCCCGGGACAGGGGCCTACGAGCAGTACTTC. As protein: CASSPGTGAYEQYF.

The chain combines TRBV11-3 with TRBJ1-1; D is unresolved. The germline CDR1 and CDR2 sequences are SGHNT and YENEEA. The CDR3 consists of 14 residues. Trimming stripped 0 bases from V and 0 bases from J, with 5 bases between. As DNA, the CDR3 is TGTGCCAGCAGCTTAGAGCCGATGAACACTGAAGCTTTCTTT. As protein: CASSLEPMNTEAFF.

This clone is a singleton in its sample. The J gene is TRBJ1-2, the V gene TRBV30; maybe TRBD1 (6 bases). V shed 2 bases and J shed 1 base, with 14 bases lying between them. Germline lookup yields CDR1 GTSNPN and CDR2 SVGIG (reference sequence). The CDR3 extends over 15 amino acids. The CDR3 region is CAWSPGQRYNYGYTF. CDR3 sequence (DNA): TGTGCCTGGAGTCCTGGACAGAGATATAACTATGGCTACACCTTC. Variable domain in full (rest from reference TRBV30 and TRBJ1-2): SQTIHQWPATLVQPVGSPLSLECTVEGTSNPNLYWYRQAAGRGLQLLFYSVGIGQISSEVPQNLSASRPQDRQFILSSKKLLLSDSGFYLCAWSPGQRYNYGYTFGSGTRLTVV.

CDR3 nucleotide sequence: TGTGCCAGCAGCCCGAGAAACTCAGGGGTAGTCAAAAACATTCAGTACTTC. Encoded protein: CASSPRNSGVVKNIQYF. The rearrangement uses TRBV11-3 and TRBJ2-4; TRBD1 might be the D (6 bases). Germline loops: CDR1 SGHNT, CDR2 YENEEA. The CDR3 runs 17 residues. The germline V and J ends were trimmed by 5 bases and 3 bases, with 20 bases remaining between them.

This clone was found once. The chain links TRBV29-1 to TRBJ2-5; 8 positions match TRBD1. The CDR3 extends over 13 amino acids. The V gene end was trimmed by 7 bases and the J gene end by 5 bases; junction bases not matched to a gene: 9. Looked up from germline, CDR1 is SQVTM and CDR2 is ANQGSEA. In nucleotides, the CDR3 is TGCAGCGCCCGACAGGGGTCAGCCGAGACCCAGTACTTC. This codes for CSARQGSAETQYF.

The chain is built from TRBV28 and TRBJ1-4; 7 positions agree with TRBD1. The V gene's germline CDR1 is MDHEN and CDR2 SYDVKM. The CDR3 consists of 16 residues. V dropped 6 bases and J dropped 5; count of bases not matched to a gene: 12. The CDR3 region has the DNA TGTGCCAGCAGCCTCATCCTGACAGGGCGGAATGAAAAACTGTTTTTT. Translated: CASSLILTGRNEKLFF.

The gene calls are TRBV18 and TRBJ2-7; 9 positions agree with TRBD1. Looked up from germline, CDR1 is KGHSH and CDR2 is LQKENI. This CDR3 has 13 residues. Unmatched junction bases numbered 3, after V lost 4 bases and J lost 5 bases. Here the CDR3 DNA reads TGTGCCAGCTCACTGGGACAGGGTAACGAGCAGTACTTC. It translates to CASSLGQGNEQYF. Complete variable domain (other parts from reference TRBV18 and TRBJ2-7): NAGVMQNPRHLVRRRGQEARLRCSPMKGHSHVYWYRQLPEEGLKFMVYLQKENIIDESGMPKERFSAEFPKEGPSILRIQQVVRGDSAAYFCASSLGQGNEQYFGPGTRLTVT.

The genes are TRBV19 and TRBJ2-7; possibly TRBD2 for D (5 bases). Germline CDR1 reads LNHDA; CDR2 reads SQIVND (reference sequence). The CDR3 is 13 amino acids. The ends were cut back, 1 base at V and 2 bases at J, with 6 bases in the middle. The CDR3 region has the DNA TGTGCCAGTAGTATAGGAGGGACCTACGAGCAGTACTTC. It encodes CASSIGGTYEQYF. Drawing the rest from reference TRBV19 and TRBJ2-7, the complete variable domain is DGGITQSPKYLFRKEGQNVTLSCEQNLNHDAMYWYRQDPGQGLRLIYYSQIVNDFQKGDIAEGYSVSREKKESFPLTVTSAQKNPTAFYLCASSIGGTYEQYFGPGTRLTVT.

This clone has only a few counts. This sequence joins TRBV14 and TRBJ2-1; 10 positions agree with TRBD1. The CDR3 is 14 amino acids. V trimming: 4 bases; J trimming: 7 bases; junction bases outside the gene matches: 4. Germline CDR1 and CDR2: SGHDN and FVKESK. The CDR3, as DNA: TGTGCCAGCAGCCCCCGGGACAGGGGAAATGAGCAGTTCTTC. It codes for CASSPRDRGNEQFF.

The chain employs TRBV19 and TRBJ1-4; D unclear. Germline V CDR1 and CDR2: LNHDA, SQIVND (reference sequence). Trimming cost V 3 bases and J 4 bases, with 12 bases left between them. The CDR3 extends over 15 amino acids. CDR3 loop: CASSIVGALNEKLFF. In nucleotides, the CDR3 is TGTGCCAGTAGTATTGTTGGAGCCCTTAATGAAAAACTGTTTTTT.

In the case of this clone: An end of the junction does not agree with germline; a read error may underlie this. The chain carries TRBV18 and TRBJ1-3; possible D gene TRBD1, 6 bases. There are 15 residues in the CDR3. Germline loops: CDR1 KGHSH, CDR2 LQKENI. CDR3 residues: CASSQIQGAGNTIYF. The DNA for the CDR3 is TGTGCCAGCTCACAGATACAGGGAGCCGGAAATACCATATATTTT. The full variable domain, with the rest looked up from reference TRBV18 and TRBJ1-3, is NAGVMQNPRHLVRRRGQEARLRCSPMKGHSHVYWYRQLPEEGLKFMVYLQKENIIDESGMPKERFSAEFPKEGPSILRIQQVVRGDSAAYFCASSQIQGAGNTIYFGEGSWLTVV.

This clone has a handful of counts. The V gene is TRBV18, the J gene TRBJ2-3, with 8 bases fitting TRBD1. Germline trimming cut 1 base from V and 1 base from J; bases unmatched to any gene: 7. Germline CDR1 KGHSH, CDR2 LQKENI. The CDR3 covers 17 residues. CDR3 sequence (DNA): TGTGCCAGCTCACCACGTCAGGGGGCCGAGGGCACAGATACGCAGTATTTT. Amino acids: CASSPRQGAEGTDTQYF. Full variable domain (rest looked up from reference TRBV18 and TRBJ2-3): NAGVMQNPRHLVRRRGQEARLRCSPMKGHSHVYWYRQLPEEGLKFMVYLQKENIIDESGMPKERFSAEFPKEGPSILRIQQVVRGDSAAYFCASSPRQGAEGTDTQYFGPGTRLTVL.

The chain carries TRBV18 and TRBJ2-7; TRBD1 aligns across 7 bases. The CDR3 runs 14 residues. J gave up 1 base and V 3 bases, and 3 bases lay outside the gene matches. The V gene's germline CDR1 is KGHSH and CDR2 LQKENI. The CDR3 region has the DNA TGTGCCAGCTCACCTCCACAGGGGTCCTACGAGCAGTACTTC. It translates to CASSPPQGSYEQYF.

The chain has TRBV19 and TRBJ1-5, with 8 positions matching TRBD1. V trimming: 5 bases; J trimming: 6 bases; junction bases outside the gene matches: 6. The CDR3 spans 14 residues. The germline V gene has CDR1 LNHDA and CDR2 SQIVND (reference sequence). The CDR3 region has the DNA TGTGCCAGTAGTTCGGACAGGGTTGGTCAGCCCCAGCATTTT. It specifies CASSSDRVGQPQHF.

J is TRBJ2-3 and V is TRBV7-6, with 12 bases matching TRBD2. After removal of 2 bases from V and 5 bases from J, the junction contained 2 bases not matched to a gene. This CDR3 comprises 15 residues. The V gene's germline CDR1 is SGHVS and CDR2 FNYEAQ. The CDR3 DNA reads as TGTGCCAGCAGCTTAATACTAGCGGGAGGAGATACGCAGTATTTT. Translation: CASSLILAGGDTQYF.

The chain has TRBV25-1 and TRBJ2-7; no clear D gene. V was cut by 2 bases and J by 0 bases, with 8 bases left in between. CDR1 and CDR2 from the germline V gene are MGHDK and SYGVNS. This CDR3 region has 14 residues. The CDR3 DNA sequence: TGTGCCAGCAGTGAAAGCCGGCACTCCTACGAGCAGTACTTC. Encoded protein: CASSESRHSYEQYF.

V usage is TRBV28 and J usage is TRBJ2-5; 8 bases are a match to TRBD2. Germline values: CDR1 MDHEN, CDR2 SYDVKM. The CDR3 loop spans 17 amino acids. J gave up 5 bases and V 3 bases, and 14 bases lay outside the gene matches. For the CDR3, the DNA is TGTGCCAGCAGTTTTCTGATATCAATAGCGGGACGGGAGACCCAGTACTTC. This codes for CASSFLISIAGRETQYF.

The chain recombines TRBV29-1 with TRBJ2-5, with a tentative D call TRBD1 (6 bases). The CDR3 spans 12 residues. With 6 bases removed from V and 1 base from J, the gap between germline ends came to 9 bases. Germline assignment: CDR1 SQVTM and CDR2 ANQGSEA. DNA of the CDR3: TGCAGCGTCGGACAGCGCCAAGAGACCCAGTACTTC. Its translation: CSVGQRQETQYF. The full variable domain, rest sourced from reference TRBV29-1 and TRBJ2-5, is SAVISQKPSRDICQRGTSLTIQCQVDSQVTMMFWYRQQPGQSLTLIATANQGSEATYESGFVIDKFPISRPNLTFSTLTVSNMSPEDSSIYLCSVGQRQETQYFGPGTRLLVL.